This record covers a single TCR beta chain. The sample is drawn from a study of blood T cell repertoires in COVID-19. Germline CDR1 LNHDA, CDR2 SQIVND (reference sequence). Trimming took 3 bases from V and 2 from J, leaving 17 bases between them. The length of the CDR3 is 16 residues. Assay: immunoSEQ multiplex PCR; the TCRdb copy retains only in-frame clones and omits some. The sample lists more than 350,000 clones, 85% to 90% seen once, with roughly 1% in the top ten. V usage is TRBV19 and J usage is TRBJ2-7, with D tentatively TRBD2 (7 bases). This TCR came from a man younger than 30 who had recovered from COVID-19. The source material was PBMCs or T cells enriched from blood (not recorded which). CDR3 sequence: CASSMGGPPLAYEQYF. CDR3 bases: TGTGCCAGTAGTATGGGGGGGCCTCCGCTTGCCTACGAGCAGTACTTC.